This T cell receptor beta chain is from a study of long-term antiretroviral therapy in people with HIV. Study outcomes and limitations: Before ART, certain clones expanded, and these dominated the repertoire at all time points.

The V and J ends lost 5 bases and 5 bases respectively, with 7 bases between them. CDR1 SEHNR and CDR2 FQNEAQ come from the germline V gene (reference sequence). CDR3 length: 11 residues. Comments on this clone: The antigen is undetermined.

The immunoSEQ assay was v3.0, run at survey level. TCRdb keeps only in-frame clones here, not all; method: immunoSEQ multiplex PCR. The sample has 33,000 or so clones, 95% to 98% seen once. The chain uses TRBV7-9 and TRBJ2-7; D is undetermined. The sequence came from a man aged 30 to 39 with HIV. This specimen was unsorted PBMCs, taken 7.6 years after starting antiretroviral therapy. The CDR3 bases are TGTGCCAGCAGCCTCTTAGACGAGCAGTACTTC. It is translated as CASSLLDEQYF.